The T cell receptor (beta chain) described here comes from a study of human T cells and chemical hapten exposure. Findings and limits, study-wide: No alteration of TCRs above 1 in 1000 frequency was seen with DPC sensitization.

The sample's time point: patch test 2, 6 weeks after DPC sensitization. Treatment denoted: therapeutic diphenylcyclopropenone sensitization with weekly scalp DPC. Individual cDNA molecules each carried unique molecular identifiers attached by the library. TCRdb re-analysed the RACE reads in MiXCR, keeping a single row per CDR3 protein. The sample includes some 350,000 distinct CDR3 sequences, nearly 6.5% seen only once; the top ten take under 7%. Germline V lookup: CDR1 SGHAT, CDR2 FQNNGV. This CDR3 has 15 amino acids. Trimming removed 5 bases from V and 1 base from J, with 14 bases in between. This clonotype was found many times. Its antigen is not identified.

This sequence originates from a woman between 18 and 29 years old with alopecia areata. Some clones in this sample may be carry-over from other donors' samples. The gene calls are TRBV11-2 and TRBJ1-1; the D is unclear. Sequenced here: whole blood, sampled in connection with sensitization to the hapten diphenylcyclopropenone (DPC). CDR3 in amino acids: CASSPSTGENTEAFF. The CDR3 DNA reads as TGTGCCAGCAGCCCCTCGACGGGCGAGAACACTGAAGCTTTCTTT.